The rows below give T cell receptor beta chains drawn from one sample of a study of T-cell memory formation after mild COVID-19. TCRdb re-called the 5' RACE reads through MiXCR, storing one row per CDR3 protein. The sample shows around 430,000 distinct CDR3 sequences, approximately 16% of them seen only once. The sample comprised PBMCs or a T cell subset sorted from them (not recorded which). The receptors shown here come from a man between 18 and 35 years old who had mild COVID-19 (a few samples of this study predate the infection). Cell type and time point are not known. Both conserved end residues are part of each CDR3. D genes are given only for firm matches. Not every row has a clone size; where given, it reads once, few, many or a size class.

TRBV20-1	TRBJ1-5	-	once	CRAGREGQPQHF	TGCAGGGCCGGAAGGGAGGGTCAGCCCCAGCATTTT
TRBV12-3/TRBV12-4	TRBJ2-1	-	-	CASSSPGAGLWDEQFF	TGTGCCAGCAGTTCCCCAGGGGCGGGGCTCTGGGATGAGCAGTTCTTC
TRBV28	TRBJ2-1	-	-	CASSFSYNEQFF	TGTGCCAGCAGTTTTTCCTACAATGAGCAGTTCTTC
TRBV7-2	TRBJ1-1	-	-	CASSFRQPNTEAFF	TGTGCCAGCAGCTTTAGACAGCCGAACACTGAAGCTTTCTTT
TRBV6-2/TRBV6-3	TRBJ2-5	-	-	CASSYGTGTQYF	TGTGCCAGCAGTTATGGAACGGGGACCCAGTACTTC
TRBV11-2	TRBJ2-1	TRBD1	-	CASSLVGQGENEQFF	TGTGCCAGCAGCTTAGTAGGACAGGGGGAGAATGAGCAGTTCTTC
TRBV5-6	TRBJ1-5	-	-	CASTPSGPNQPQHF	TGTGCCAGCACCCCATCGGGGCCCAATCAGCCCCAGCATTTT
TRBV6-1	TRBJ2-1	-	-	CASSEGFGGSSYNEQFF	TGTGCCAGCAGTGAAGGTTTCGGCGGCAGCTCCTACAATGAGCAGTTCTTC
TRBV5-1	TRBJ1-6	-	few	CASQGQTNNSPLHF	TGCGCCAGCCAGGGGCAGACCAATAATTCACCCCTCCACTTT
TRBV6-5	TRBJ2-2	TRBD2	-	CASRRGAGTGELFF	TGTGCCAGCAGGCGGGGGGCAGGGACCGGGGAGCTGTTTTTT
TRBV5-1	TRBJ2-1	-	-	CASSLEASNEQFF	TGCGCCAGCAGCTTGGAGGCCTCCAATGAGCAGTTCTTC
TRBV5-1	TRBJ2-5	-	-	CASRMGPGYQETQYF	TGCGCCAGCAGGATGGGTCCGGGGTACCAAGAGACCCAGTACTTC
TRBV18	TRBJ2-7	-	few	CASSPQGLDNEQYF	TGTGCCAGCTCACCACAGGGGCTGGACAACGAGCAGTACTTC
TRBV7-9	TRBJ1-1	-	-	CASSQMMGPEAFF	TGTGCCAGCAGCCAAATGATGGGTCCCGAAGCTTTCTTT
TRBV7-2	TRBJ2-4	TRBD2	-	CASSLAGAGGRDIQYF	TGTGCCAGCAGCTTAGCCGGAGCGGGGGGGCGCGACATTCAGTACTTC
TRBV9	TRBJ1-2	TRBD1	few	CASSATGAPSVSGYTF	TGTGCCAGCAGCGCGACAGGGGCCCCCTCTGTATCTGGCTACACCTTC
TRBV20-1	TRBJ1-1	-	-	CSALRGEAFF	TGCAGTGCTTTGAGGGGGGAAGCTTTCTTT
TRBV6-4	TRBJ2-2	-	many	CASSPRDTGELFF	TGTGCCAGCAGTCCCCGGGACACCGGGGAGCTGTTTTTT
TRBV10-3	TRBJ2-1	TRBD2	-	CAISETSGGYNEQFF	TGTGCCATCAGCGAGACTAGCGGGGGATACAATGAGCAGTTCTTC
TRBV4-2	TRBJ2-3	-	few	CASSRDEGSDTQYF	TGTGCCAGCAGCCGGGACGAGGGTTCAGATACGCAGTATTTT
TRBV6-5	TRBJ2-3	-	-	CASTPGVLGTDTQYF	TGTGCCAGCACCCCGGGAGTCCTCGGCACAGATACGCAGTATTTT
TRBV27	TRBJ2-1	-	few	CASSSSLANEQFF	TGTGCCAGCAGTTCGTCGCTAGCCAATGAGCAGTTCTTC
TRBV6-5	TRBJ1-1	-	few	CASSLDGSRAAFF	TGTGCCAGCAGCCTCGACGGCAGCCGTGCGGCTTTCTTT
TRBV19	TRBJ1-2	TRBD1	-	CASSRDRGNYGYTF	TGTGCCAGTAGTCGCGACAGGGGGAACTATGGCTACACCTTC
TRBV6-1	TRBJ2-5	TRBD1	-	CASSRWTGVAETQYF	TGTGCCAGCAGTCGATGGACAGGGGTAGCAGAGACCCAGTACTTC
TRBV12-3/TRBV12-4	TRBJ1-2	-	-	CASSLLGYPIDYTF	TGTGCCAGCAGTTTATTGGGGTACCCTATTGACTACACCTTC
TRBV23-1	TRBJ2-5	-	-	CASSRCSAQETQYF	TGCGCCAGCAGTAGGTGTTCGGCTCAAGAGACCCAGTACTTC
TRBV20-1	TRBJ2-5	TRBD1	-	CSAYRGRETQYF	TGCAGTGCCTACAGGGGGCGGGAGACCCAGTACTTC
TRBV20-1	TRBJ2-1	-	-	CSARREIGNEQFF	TGCAGTGCTAGACGCGAAATTGGGAACGAGCAGTTCTTC
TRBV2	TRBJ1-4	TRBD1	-	CASTGQGREKLFF	TGTGCCAGCACGGGACAGGGTCGTGAAAAACTGTTTTTT
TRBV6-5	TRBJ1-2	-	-	CASSYYQGNLDYTF	TGTGCCAGCAGTTACTATCAGGGGAATCTAGACTACACCTTC
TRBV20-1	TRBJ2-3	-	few	CSACPGSTDTQYF	TGCAGTGCATGTCCAGGCAGCACAGATACGCAGTATTTT
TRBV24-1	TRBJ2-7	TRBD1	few	CATSDYRGTEQYF	TGTGCCACCAGTGATTACAGGGGAACCGAGCAGTACTTC
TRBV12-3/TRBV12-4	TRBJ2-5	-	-	CASSRRVYGVETQYF	TGTGCCAGCAGCCGACGGGTGTACGGGGTGGAGACCCAGTACTTC
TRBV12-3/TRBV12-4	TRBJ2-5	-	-	CASSLLGAKTQYF	TGTGCCAGCAGTTTACTGGGGGCAAAGACCCAGTACTTC
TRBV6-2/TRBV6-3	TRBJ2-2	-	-	CASNPAGSPGVGELFF	TGTGCCAGCAACCCAGCCGGGTCCCCGGGGGTAGGGGAGCTGTTTTTT
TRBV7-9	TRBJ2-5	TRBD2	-	CASSRLAGAFGETQYF	TGTGCCAGCAGCAGACTAGCGGGGGCATTCGGAGAGACCCAGTACTTC
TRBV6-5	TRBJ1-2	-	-	CASRTVSSYGYTF	TGTGCCAGCAGAACAGTGTCTTCTTATGGCTACACCTTC
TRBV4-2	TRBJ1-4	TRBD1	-	CASSPMTGRNEKLFF	TGTGCCAGCAGCCCGATGACAGGGCGAAATGAAAAACTGTTTTTT
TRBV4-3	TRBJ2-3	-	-	CASSQTSSSTDTQYF	TGCGCCAGCAGCCAAACCTCCAGTTCCACAGATACGCAGTATTTT
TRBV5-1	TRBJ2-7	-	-	CASSLAPDSSYEQYF	TGCGCCAGCAGCTTGGCCCCGGACAGCTCCTACGAGCAGTACTTC
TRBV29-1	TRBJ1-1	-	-	CSVGSGLNTEAFF	TGCAGCGTTGGGAGTGGGCTCAACACTGAAGCTTTCTTT
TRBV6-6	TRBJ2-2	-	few	CASSYGQATGELFF	TGTGCCAGCAGTTACGGCCAGGCGACCGGGGAGCTGTTTTTT
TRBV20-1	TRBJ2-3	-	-	CSAPGDTDTQYF	TGCAGTGCTCCGGGGGACACAGATACGCAGTATTTT
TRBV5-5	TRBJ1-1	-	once	CASSLGGLEAFF	TGTGCCAGCAGCTTGGGGGGGCTTGAAGCTTTCTTT
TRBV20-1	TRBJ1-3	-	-	CSARSGSGNTIYF	TGCAGTGCTAGATCGGGCTCTGGAAACACCATATATTTT
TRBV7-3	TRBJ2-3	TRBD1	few	CASSTQDREAQYF	TGTGCCAGCAGCACCCAGGACAGGGAGGCGCAGTATTTT
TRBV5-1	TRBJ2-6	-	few	CASSLTGRGANVLTF	TGCGCCAGCAGCTTAACAGGGCGAGGGGCCAACGTCCTGACTTTC
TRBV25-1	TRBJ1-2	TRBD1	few	CASSDDRGSYGYTF	TGTGCCAGCAGTGATGACAGGGGGTCCTATGGCTACACCTTC
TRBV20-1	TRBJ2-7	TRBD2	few	CSASPRTSPSYEQYF	TGCAGTGCCAGCCCCCGGACTAGCCCCTCCTACGAGCAGTACTTC
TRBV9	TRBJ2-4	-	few	CASSVAPDRKAIQYF	TGTGCCAGCAGCGTAGCCCCGGACAGAAAAGCCATTCAGTACTTC
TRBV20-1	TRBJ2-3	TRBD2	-	CSASGLGSTDTQYF	TGCAGTGCTTCGGGACTAGGGTCTACAGATACGCAGTATTTT
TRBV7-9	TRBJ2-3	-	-	CASSSGPYFGGTDTQYF	TGTGCCAGCAGCTCGGGGCCCTATTTCGGTGGCACAGATACGCAGTATTTT
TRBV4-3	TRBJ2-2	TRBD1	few	CASSQEWDRGLSGELFF	TGCGCCAGCAGCCAAGAGTGGGACAGGGGGCTTTCCGGGGAGCTGTTTTTT
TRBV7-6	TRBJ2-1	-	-	CASSSRTGEQFF	TGTGCCAGCAGCTCCCGGACGGGTGAGCAGTTCTTC
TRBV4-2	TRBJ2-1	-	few	CASSQAPTGSYNEQFF	TGTGCCAGCAGCCAAGCCCCGACAGGCTCCTACAATGAGCAGTTCTTC
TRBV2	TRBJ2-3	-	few	CASSDWQGPDTQYF	TGTGCCAGCAGTGATTGGCAGGGGCCAGATACGCAGTATTTT
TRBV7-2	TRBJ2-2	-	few	CASSITGRTGELFF	TGTGCCAGCAGCATTACAGGGCGGACCGGGGAGCTGTTTTTT